This entry lists 6 T cell receptor beta chains sequenced from one sample in a study of T-cell reconstitution after alpha-beta-depleted transplantation in children. Unique molecular identifiers tagged the TCRbeta library. MiXCR was run by TCRdb on the PCR reads, yielding one entry per CDR3 protein. The sample lists around 230,000 distinct CDR3 sequences, approximately 15% seen once, with 35% to 50% in the top ten. Here the sequenced sample was PBMCs, mostly from graft donor cells, taken 360 days after TCRalphabeta/CD19-depleted stem cell transplant. These receptors were obtained from a male patient under 10 years old who had a stem cell transplant for acute lymphoblastic leukemia, so the T cells may come from the graft donor.

The CDR3 DNA follows: TGTGCCAGCAGTTTATCTCGGACGGCCTATGGCTACACCTTC. It is translated as CASSLSRTAYGYTF. The chain carries TRBV12-3 or TRBV12-4 and TRBJ1-2; no reliable D call. The CDR3 is 14 residues long. Trimming took 2 bases from V and 4 from J, leaving 11 bases between them.

This clonotype was detected only a few times. The V call is TRBV5-1, the J call TRBJ2-1; D gene unclear. Germline V gene data show CDR1 as SGHRS and CDR2 as YFSETQ. CDR3 length equals 14 residues. The V gene lost 4 bases and the J gene lost 3 bases, with 11 bases spanning the gap. The CDR3 DNA reads TGCGCCAGCAGCATAGGGTCGAGCTACAATGAGCAGTTCTTC. It translates to CASSIGSSYNEQFF.

This clonotype was detected only a few times. V is TRBV4-3 and J is TRBJ2-4, with unresolved D. The CDR3 consists of 14 residues. V lost 4 bases and J 0 bases, leaving 7 bases between the germline ends. Per germline, CDR1 LGHNA and CDR2 YSLEER. CDR3 in amino acids: CASSRHLAKNIQYF. CDR3 bases: TGCGCCAGCAGCCGCCACCTAGCCAAAAACATTCAGTACTTC.

This clonotype has only a few counts. V is TRBV20-1 and J is TRBJ2-2; D is perhaps TRBD1 or TRBD2 (5 bases each). CDR3 length equals 17 residues. The germline CDR1 and CDR2 sequences are DFQATT and SNEGSKA (reference sequence). Trimming cost V 0 bases and J 2 bases, with 16 bases left between them. The CDR3 bases are TGCAGTGCTAGAGATCTCTTCGCAGGGAGTAACACCGGGGAGCTGTTTTTT. This gives the protein CSARDLFAGSNTGELFF.

The chain uses TRBV7-9 and TRBJ2-2; D remains unclear. The germline V gene has CDR1 SEHNR and CDR2 FQNEAQ (reference sequence). The CDR3 length is 15 residues. The ends were cut back, 2 bases at V and 5 bases at J, with 12 bases in the middle. The CDR3 region is CASSLILLGTGELFF. In DNA form, the CDR3 reads TGTGCCAGCAGCTTAATTCTTCTGGGGACCGGGGAGCTGTTTTTT.

The chain carries TRBV6-2 or TRBV6-3 and TRBJ2-7, with D perhaps matching TRBD2 (6 bases). The V gene's germline CDR1 is MNHEY and CDR2 SVGEGT. The CDR3 totals 15 residues. The V end lost 11 bases, the J end lost 2 bases, and 22 bases lay between the germline ends. This CDR3 is CAWGKPGLYTYEQYF. The CDR3 DNA sequence: TGTGCCTGGGGGAAACCGGGACTCTACACCTACGAGCAGTACTTC.